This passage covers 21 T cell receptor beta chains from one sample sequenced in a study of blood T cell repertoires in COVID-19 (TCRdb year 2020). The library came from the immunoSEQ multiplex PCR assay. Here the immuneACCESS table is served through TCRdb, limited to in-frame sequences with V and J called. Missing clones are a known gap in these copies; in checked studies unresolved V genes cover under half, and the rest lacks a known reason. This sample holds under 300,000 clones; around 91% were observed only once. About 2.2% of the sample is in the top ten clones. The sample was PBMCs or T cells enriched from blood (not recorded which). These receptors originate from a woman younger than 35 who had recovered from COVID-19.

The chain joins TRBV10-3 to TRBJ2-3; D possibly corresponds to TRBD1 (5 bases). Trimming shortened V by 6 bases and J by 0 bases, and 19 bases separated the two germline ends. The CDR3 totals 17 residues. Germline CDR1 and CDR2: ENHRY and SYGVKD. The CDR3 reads CAIRALGVNVSTDTQYF. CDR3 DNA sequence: TGTGCCATCAGGGCCCTAGGGGTTAATGTGAGCACAGATACGCAGTATTTT.

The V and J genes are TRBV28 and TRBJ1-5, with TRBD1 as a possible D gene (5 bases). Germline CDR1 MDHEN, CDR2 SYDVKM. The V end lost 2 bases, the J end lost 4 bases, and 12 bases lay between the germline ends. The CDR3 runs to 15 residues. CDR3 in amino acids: CASSLRWGDNQPQHF. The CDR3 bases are TGTGCCAGCAGTTTACGGTGGGGGGATAATCAGCCCCAGCATTTT.

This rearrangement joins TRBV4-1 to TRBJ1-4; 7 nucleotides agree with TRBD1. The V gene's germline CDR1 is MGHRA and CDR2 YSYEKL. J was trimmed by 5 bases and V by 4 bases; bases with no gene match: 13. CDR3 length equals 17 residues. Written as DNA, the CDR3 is TGCGCCAGCAGCCTGGGGGTCCATCCGGGACAGAATGAAAAACTGTTTTTT. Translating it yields CASSLGVHPGQNEKLFF.

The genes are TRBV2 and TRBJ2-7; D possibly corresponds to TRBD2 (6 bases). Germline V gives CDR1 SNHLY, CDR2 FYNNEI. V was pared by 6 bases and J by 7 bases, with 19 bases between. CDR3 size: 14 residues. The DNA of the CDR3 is TGTGCCAGCAGACCCACGGGGGTAACTAGGGAGCAGTACTTC. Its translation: CASRPTGVTREQYF.

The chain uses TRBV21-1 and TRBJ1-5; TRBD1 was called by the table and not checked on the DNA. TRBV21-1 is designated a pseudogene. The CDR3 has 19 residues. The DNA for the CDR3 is TGTGCCAGCAGCAAAGTAAGCGGCAGGGGGCGCGGTAGCAATCAGCCCCAGCATTTT. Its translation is CASSKVSGRGRGSNQPQHF.

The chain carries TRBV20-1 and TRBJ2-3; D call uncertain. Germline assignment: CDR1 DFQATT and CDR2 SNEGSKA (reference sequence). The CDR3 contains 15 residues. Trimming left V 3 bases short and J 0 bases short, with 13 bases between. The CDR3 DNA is TGCAGTGCTAGTCTCAGAATTTTTAGCACAGATACGCAGTATTTT. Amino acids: CSASLRIFSTDTQYF.

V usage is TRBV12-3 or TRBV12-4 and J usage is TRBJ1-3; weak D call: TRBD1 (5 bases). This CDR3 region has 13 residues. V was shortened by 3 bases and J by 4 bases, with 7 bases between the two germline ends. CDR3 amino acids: CASSFHRGNTIYF. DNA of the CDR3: TGTGCCAGCAGTTTCCACAGGGGAAACACCATATATTTT.

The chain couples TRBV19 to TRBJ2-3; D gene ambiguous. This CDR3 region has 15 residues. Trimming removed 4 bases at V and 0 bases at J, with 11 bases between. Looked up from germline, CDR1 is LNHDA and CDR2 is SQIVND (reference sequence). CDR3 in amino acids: CASSTPGGSTDTQYF. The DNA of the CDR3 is TGTGCCAGTAGTACCCCTGGCGGTAGCACAGATACGCAGTATTTT. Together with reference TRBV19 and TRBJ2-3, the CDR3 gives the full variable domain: DGGITQSPKYLFRKEGQNVTLSCEQNLNHDAMYWYRQDPGQGLRLIYYSQIVNDFQKGDIAEGYSVSREKKESFPLTVTSAQKNPTAFYLCASSTPGGSTDTQYFGPGTRLTVL.

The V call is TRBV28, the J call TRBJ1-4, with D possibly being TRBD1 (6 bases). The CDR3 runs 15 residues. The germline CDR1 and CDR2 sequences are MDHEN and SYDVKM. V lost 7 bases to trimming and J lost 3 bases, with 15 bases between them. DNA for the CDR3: TGTGCCAGCACCCCCGGGGGGCAGGCTAATGAAAAACTGTTTTTT. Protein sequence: CASTPGGQANEKLFF.

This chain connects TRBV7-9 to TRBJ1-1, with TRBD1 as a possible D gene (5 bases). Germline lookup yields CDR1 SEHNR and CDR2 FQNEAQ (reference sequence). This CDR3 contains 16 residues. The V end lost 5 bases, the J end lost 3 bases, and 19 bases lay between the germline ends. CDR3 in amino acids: CASSKDSMGLDTEAFF. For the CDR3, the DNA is TGTGCCAGCAGCAAGGATTCTATGGGGCTGGACACTGAAGCTTTCTTT.

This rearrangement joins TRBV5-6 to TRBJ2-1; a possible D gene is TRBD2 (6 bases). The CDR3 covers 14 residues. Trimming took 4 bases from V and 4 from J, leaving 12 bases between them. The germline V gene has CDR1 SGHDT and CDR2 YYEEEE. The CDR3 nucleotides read TGTGCCAGCAGCCTCCCGGGACTTTACAATGAGCAGTTCTTC. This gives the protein CASSLPGLYNEQFF.

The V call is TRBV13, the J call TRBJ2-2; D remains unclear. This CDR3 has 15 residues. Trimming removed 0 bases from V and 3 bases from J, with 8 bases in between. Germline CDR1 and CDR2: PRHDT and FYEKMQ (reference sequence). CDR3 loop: CASSLGGQYTGELFF. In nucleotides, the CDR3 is TGTGCCAGCAGCTTAGGTGGCCAGTACACCGGGGAGCTGTTTTTT. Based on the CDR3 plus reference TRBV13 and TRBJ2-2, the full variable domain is AAGVIQSPRHLIKEKRETATLKCYPIPRHDTVYWYQQGPGQDPQFLISFYEKMQSDKGSIPDRFSAQQFSDYHSELNMSSLELGDSALYFCASSLGGQYTGELFFGEGSRLTVL.

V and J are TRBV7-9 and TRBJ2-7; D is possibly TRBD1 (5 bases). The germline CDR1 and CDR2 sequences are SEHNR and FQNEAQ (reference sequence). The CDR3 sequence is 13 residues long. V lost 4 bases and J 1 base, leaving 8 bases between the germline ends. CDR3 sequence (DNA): TGTGCCAGCAGCTCGGCAGGGTCCTACGAGCAGTACTTC. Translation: CASSSAGSYEQYF.

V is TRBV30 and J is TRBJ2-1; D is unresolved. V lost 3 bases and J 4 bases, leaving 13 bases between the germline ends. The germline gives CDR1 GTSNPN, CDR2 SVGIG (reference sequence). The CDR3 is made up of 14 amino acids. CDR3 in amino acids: CAWSPGVRYNEQFF. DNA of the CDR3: TGTGCCTGGAGCCCCGGAGTACGGTACAATGAGCAGTTCTTC.

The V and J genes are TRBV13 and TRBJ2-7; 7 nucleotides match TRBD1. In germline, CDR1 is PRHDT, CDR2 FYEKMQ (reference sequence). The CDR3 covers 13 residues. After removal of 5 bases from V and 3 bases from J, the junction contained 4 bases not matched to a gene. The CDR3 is CASSVGQHYEQYF. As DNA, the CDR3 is TGTGCCAGCAGCGTGGGACAGCACTACGAGCAGTACTTC. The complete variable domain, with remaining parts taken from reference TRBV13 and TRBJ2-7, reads AAGVIQSPRHLIKEKRETATLKCYPIPRHDTVYWYQQGPGQDPQFLISFYEKMQSDKGSIPDRFSAQQFSDYHSELNMSSLELGDSALYFCASSVGQHYEQYFGPGTRLTVT.

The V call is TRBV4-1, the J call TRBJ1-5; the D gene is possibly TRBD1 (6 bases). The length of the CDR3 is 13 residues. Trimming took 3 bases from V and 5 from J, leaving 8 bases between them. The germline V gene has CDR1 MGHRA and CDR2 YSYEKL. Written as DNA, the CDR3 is TGCGCCAGCAGCCAGGGGGCCTATCAGCCCCAGCATTTT. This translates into CASSQGAYQPQHF.

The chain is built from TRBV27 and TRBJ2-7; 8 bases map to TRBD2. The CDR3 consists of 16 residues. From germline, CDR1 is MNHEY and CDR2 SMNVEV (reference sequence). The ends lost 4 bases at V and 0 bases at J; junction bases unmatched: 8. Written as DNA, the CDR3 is TGTGCCAGCAGTTCTCCGGGACTAGTTAGCTCCTACGAGCAGTACTTC. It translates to CASSSPGLVSSYEQYF.

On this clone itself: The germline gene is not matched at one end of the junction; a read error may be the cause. The CDR3 bases are TGTGCTAGCAGCTTAGACAGGACCTACGAGCAGTACTTC. It specifies CASSLDRTYEQYF. V usage is TRBV7-7 and J usage is TRBJ2-7, with a tentative D call TRBD1 (6 bases). Germline lookup yields CDR1 SSHAT and CDR2 FNYEAQ (reference sequence). The CDR3 runs 13 residues.

In nucleotides, the CDR3 is TGCGCCAGCAGCCGACCCGGGACAGGGCGAGGCTACACCTTC. It is translated as CASSRPGTGRGYTF. The chain couples TRBV4-1 to TRBJ1-2, with 9 bases identical to TRBD1. Losses at the gene ends were 4 bases for V and 8 bases for J; bases not matched to a gene: 8. Per germline, CDR1 MGHRA and CDR2 YSYEKL. This CDR3 is built from 14 residues.

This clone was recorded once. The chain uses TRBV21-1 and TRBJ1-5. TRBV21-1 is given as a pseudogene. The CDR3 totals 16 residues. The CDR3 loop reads CASSRGRGSNNQPQHF. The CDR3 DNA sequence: TGTGCCAGCAGCAGGGGGAGGGGTAGTAACAATCAGCCCCAGCATTTT.

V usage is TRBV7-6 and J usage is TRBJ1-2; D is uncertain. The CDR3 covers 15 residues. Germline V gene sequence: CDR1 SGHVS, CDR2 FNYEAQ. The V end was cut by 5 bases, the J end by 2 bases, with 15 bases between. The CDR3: CASSPRGQRNYGYTF. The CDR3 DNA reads TGTGCCAGCAGCCCCCGCGGGCAGAGAAACTATGGCTACACCTTC.